This TCR beta chain appears in the sequencing data of a study of blood T cell repertoires in COVID-19. Study-level information: Specimens from acute and convalescent COVID-19 originated in the United States, Italy and Spain. PBMCs, B-cell-depleted T cells, or T cells provided the cDNA or gDNA that made up the material.

Source study methods: Scientists estimated how many nucleated cells there were by amplifying reference gene primers. Here immunoSEQ multiplex PCR was the method, and the copy in TCRdb shows in-frame clones only, minus some. V, J and clone size derive from that table, while D and trimming were established from the DNA sequence. Of more than 60,000 clones in the sample, approximately 84% were seen once. One Seattle source followed patients from active infection through their disease course. The CDR3 consists of 13 residues. Germline-derived CDR1 and CDR2 are LNHDA and SQIVND (reference sequence). Trimming removed 1 base from V and 5 bases from J, with 6 bases in between.

Input material: peripheral blood. The rearrangement links TRBV19 to TRBJ2-1; no clear D gene. This TCR was sampled from a middle-aged man with COVID-19, enrolled during active disease. The CDR3 DNA is TGTGCCAGTAGTATAGGTGTTAACAATGAGCAGTTCTTC. Its translation is CASSIGVNNEQFF. Complete variable domain (other parts from reference TRBV19 and TRBJ2-1): DGGITQSPKYLFRKEGQNVTLSCEQNLNHDAMYWYRQDPGQGLRLIYYSQIVNDFQKGDIAEGYSVSREKKESFPLTVTSAQKNPTAFYLCASSIGVNNEQFFGPGTRLTVL.